This TCR beta chain was captured by sequencing in a study of blood T cells in healthy people across ages. Study results and caveats: Using unsorted PBMCs precluded a conclusive naive versus antigen-experienced comparison.

V was pared by 4 bases and J by 15 bases, with 13 bases between. Germline V gene sequence: CDR1 SGHDN, CDR2 FVKESK. The CDR3 contains 11 residues. This clonotype was detected only once. Antigen specificity is unknown. Alongside a J-beta primer mix, a sample-barcoded 5' primer served in a second PCR lasting roughly 6 to 11 cycles. Tagging of each cDNA molecule was performed by a template-switch adaptor with 12 random nucleotides. TCRdb re-called the 5' RACE reads with MiXCR, one entry per CDR3 protein. This table has some 900,000 distinct CDR3 sequences, roughly 48% appearing once. The receptor's source is a man aged 25 to 40 in good health. The chain has TRBV14 and TRBJ2-4; possibly TRBD1 for D (7 bases). The sequenced sample was blood. In nucleotides, the CDR3 is TGTGCCAGCAGCCGAAGACAGGGACTGTACTTC. Amino acids: CASSRRQGLYF. The variable domain in full, completed from reference TRBV14 and TRBJ2-4, reads EAGVTQFPSHSVIEKGQTVTLRCDPISGHDNLYWYRRVMGKEIKFLLHFVKESKQDESGMPNNRFLAERTGGTYSTLKVQPAELEDSGVYFCASSRRQGLYFGAGTRLSVL.